Sequencing of this T cell receptor (beta chain) was carried out in a study of shared clonotypes between healthy human individuals. There are 13 residues in the CDR3. Germline CDR1 reads GTSNPN; CDR2 reads SVGIG (reference sequence). V lost 4 bases, J lost 4 bases, and 13 bases lay in between. Genomic DNA, for the unsorted samples, came from 75 million to 95 million PBMCs. Sequencing was at deep level. The authors distributed each subset's genomic DNA evenly over several immunoSEQ plates. TCRdb's table, derived via immunoSEQ multiplex PCR, lists solely in-frame clones and lacks some. The top ten hold 12% of the sample, which has about 480,000 clones, 75% to 80% seen once.

The origin of this receptor is a woman aged 40 to 49 in good health. Some clones in this sample may be carry-over from other donors' samples. The chain is built from TRBV30 and TRBJ2-5; D is unresolved. The sequenced sample consisted of PBMCs. This CDR3 reads CAWTGHYLETQYF. Written as DNA, the CDR3 is TGTGCCTGGACAGGCCACTACCTAGAGACCCAGTACTTC.